This TCR beta chain stems from a study of T cells in Graves' hyperthyroidism and ophthalmopathy. Study observations and caveats: Most thyroid clonotypes expanded above 0.001 appeared in blood too.

The V segment lost 5 bases and the J segment 1 base; nucleotides outside the gene matches: 6. This CDR3 is 18 amino acids long. Germline CDR1 and CDR2: SGHAT and FQDESV (reference sequence). Investigators excluded patients with uncontrolled infection, other autoimmune disease, pregnancy or lactation. Source material for PBMCs was less than 12 ml fresh peripheral blood. A few counts support this clonotype. Its antigen is as yet unknown. Amplification yielded TCR beta CDR3 regions, with RNA transcripts as the source. Researchers ran a first-round RT-PCR on the TCR CDR3 using the HTBI primer set. TCRdb used MiXCR to reprocess the multiplex PCR reads, holding one entry per CDR3 protein. Here the sample spans around 800,000 distinct CDR3 sequences, 35% to 45% being singletons.

The chain carries TRBV11-1 and TRBJ2-2; the match to TRBD2 covers 14 bases. This sequence originates from a young man with Graves' hyperthyroidism. The sequencing sample was made of blood. The DNA for the CDR3 is TGTGCCAGCAGCCTCAGGACTAGCGGGGGGATGAACACCGGGGAGCTGTTTTTT. The encoded protein is CASSLRTSGGMNTGELFF.